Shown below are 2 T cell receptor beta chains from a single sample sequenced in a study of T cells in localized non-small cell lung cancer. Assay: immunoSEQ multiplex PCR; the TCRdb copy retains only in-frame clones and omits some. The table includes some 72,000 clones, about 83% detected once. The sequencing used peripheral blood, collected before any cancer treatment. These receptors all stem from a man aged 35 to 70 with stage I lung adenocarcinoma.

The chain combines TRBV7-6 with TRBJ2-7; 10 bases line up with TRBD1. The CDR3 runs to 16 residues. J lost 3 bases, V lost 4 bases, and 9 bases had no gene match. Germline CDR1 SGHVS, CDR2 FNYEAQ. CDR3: CASSSSSGQGVYEQYF. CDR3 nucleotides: TGTGCCAGCAGCTCCTCTTCCGGACAGGGGGTCTACGAGCAGTACTTC.

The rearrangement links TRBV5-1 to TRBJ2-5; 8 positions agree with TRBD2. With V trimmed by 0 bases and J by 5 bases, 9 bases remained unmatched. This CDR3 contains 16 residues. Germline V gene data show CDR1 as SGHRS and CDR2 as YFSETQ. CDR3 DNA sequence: TGCGCCAGCAGCTTGGAGAAGGCGGGGGGCCGGGAGACCCAGTACTTC. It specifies CASSLEKAGGRETQYF.